This paragraph covers one T cell receptor beta chain sequence. The data were obtained in a study of CXCR3-negative and CXCR3-positive naive CD8 T cells. Germline V gene lookup returns CDR1 MNHEY and CDR2 SVGAGI. This CDR3 is 14 amino acids long. Through 5' RACE with UMI labels, the TRB cDNA libraries were prepared. TCRdb derives one entry per CDR3 protein from the 5' RACE reads, leaving out DNA. This sample contains tens of thousands of distinct CDR3 sequences. Sequencing was carried out using naive CXCR3- CD8+ T cells from blood. Noted subset: CD45RO-CCR7+CD27+CD95- naive CD8+ T cells lacking CXCR3 (TNR3-). This clonotype was obtained from a human donor in good health. Some clones in this sample may be carry-over from other donors' samples. This chain connects TRBV6-5 to TRBJ2-1; TCRdb's D call, TRBD1, is unchecked because there is no DNA. CDR3 sequence reads: CASSNQGAIDEQFF.